The sample holds a few counts of the clone carrying this TCR beta chain. The antigen remains unidentified. At one of its ends the junction is not consistent with the germline gene, which may arise from a read error. Other nucleotide sequences in the sample specify the same CDR3. The CDR3 extends over 15 amino acids. Germline CDR1 KGHDR, CDR2 SFDVKD. This entry is derived from a study of metastatic and nonmetastatic thyroid tumors. Study-level information: The authors compared repertoires across blood and tumor or nodule tissue from malignant and benign thyroid patients.

Study outcomes and limitations: It was reportedly found that TCR beta diversity was significantly higher in malignant thyroid tumors than in benign nodules, a difference seen in both blood and tumor samples.

Patients had received no treatment of any kind before thyroid surgery. The authors' processing: Differences in CDR3 between clinicopathological groups were drawn on to build a classifier intended to discriminate distant-metastatic papillary thyroid cancer patients. TCRdb re-processed the PCR reads through MiXCR. TCRdb's processing, not the study's, gives the V and J calls here. The table includes tens of thousands of clones, roughly 28% detected once. The sequence was collected from a male donor with papillary thyroid cancer or a benign thyroid nodule (not recorded which). Some clones in this sample may be carry-over from other donors' samples. This chain uses TRBV24-1 with TRBJ2-5; 7 nucleotides match TRBD1. Material for sequencing was tumor tissue. The CDR3: CATSDIGQVQETQYF. As DNA, the CDR3 is TGTGCCACCAGTGATATCGGACAGGTACAAGAGACACAGTACTTC.